A single sample is the source of the 8 T cell receptor beta chains below, sequenced in a study of T cells after yellow fever vaccination. TCRdb called the 5' RACE reads again in MiXCR, with one record for every CDR3 protein. The sample lists hundreds of thousands of distinct CDR3 sequences; 21% were seen once. The sequencing used PBMCs, collected less than 25 days after the first yellow fever vaccination. All receptors come from a man aged 18 to 35 who received the YFV17D yellow fever vaccine.

The J gene is TRBJ2-3, the V gene TRBV12-3 or TRBV12-4; possible D gene TRBD2, 6 bases. CDR3 size: 15 residues. Trimming pared 5 bases from V and 0 bases from J, leaving 12 bases between. CDR3 DNA: TGTGCCAGCAGTCGACTAGACGATAGCACAGATACGCAGTATTTT. Residues: CASSRLDDSTDTQYF.

In this sample, this clonotype turned up a few times. The CDR3 here is CASSVETGERGDTQYF. The DNA for the CDR3 is TGTGCCAGCAGCGTAGAGACAGGGGAAAGGGGAGATACGCAGTATTTT. The chain has TRBV9 and TRBJ2-3; 8 bases align to TRBD1. Germline trimming cut 0 bases from V and 5 bases from J; bases unmatched to any gene: 8. From germline, CDR1 is SGDLS and CDR2 YYNGEE. There are 16 residues in the CDR3.

In its sample, this clonotype was seen a few times. An end of the junction does not agree with germline; a read error may underlie this. This chain links TRBV6-5 with TRBJ1-6; 8 bases are shared with TRBD1. The V gene's germline CDR1 is MNHEY and CDR2 SVGAGI. This CDR3 has 14 residues. In DNA, the CDR3 is TGTGCCAGCAGCTACTTCACAGGGGGAATGACCCTCCACTTT. This codes for CASSYFTGGMTLHF.

The rearrangement uses TRBV3-1 and TRBJ2-2; 10 positions match TRBD1. CDR1 LGHDT and CDR2 YNNKEL come from the germline V gene (reference sequence). The CDR3 has 16 amino acids. With 3 bases clipped from V and 7 bases from J, the junction kept 8 bases outside the gene matches. CDR3 sequence reads: CASSHGTGVAVGELFF. The CDR3 bases are TGTGCCAGCAGCCACGGGACAGGGGTTGCGGTCGGGGAGCTGTTTTTT.

In its sample, this clonotype was seen a few times. The chain has TRBV29-1 and TRBJ1-1; TRBD1 agrees at 7 bases. The germline CDR1 and CDR2 sequences are SQVTM and ANQGSEA. V shed 7 bases, J shed 8 bases, and the junction held 13 bases outside the gene matches. The CDR3 sequence is 13 residues long. CDR3 amino acids: CSAHRDSGEEAFF. The CDR3 nucleotides are TGCAGCGCCCACCGGGACAGCGGAGAGGAAGCTTTCTTT.

This clonotype has only a few counts. This chain links TRBV20-1 with TRBJ2-3, with a tentative D call TRBD2 (7 bases). Trimming removed 5 bases at V and 1 base at J, with 16 bases between. The germline V gene encodes CDR1 DFQATT and CDR2 SNEGSKA (reference sequence). The CDR3 runs to 15 residues. CDR3 region: CSALPWRGRTDTQYF. CDR3 nucleotide sequence: TGCAGTGCTCTCCCTTGGCGGGGGCGCACAGATACGCAGTATTTT.

This rearrangement joins TRBV20-1 to TRBJ1-2; no clear D gene. CDR3 length equals 12 residues. The germline V gene encodes CDR1 DFQATT and CDR2 SNEGSKA (reference sequence). The V end lost 4 bases, the J end lost 5 bases, and 11 bases lay between the germline ends. CDR3 sequence: CSAIREGYGYTF. The CDR3 DNA reads TGCAGTGCTATCAGAGAAGGGTATGGCTACACCTTC.

V and J are TRBV20-1 and TRBJ2-7; D assignment may be TRBD1 or TRBD2 (5 bases each). V was cut by 6 bases and J by 5 bases, with 23 bases left in between. Germline-derived CDR1 and CDR2 are DFQATT and SNEGSKA (reference sequence). The CDR3 has 15 residues. The DNA for the CDR3 is TGCAGTGCCCCGCCCCGGGGTAGGGGCTCGAACGAGCAGTACTTC. Translation: CSAPPRGRGSNEQYF.